This T cell receptor beta chain was identified in a study of blood T cells in healthy people across ages. From germline, CDR1 is DFQATT and CDR2 SNEGSKA (reference sequence). This CDR3 contains 17 residues. With 1 base clipped from V and 0 bases from J, the junction kept 10 bases outside the gene matches. A second 7 to 11 cycle PCR used barcoded and J-beta primers. TCRdb passed the 5' RACE reads through MiXCR, listing each CDR3 protein once. The table shows some 710,000 distinct CDR3 sequences, with approximately 21% occurring only once. V is TRBV20-1 and J is TRBJ2-3; 7 nucleotides line up with TRBD1. The sequence was obtained from a man between 70 and 80 years old in good health. Sequenced material: blood. The CDR3 loop reads CSARGPFQGESTDTQYF. The CDR3 DNA follows: TGCAGTGCTAGAGGACCCTTCCAGGGGGAGAGCACAGATACGCAGTATTTT.